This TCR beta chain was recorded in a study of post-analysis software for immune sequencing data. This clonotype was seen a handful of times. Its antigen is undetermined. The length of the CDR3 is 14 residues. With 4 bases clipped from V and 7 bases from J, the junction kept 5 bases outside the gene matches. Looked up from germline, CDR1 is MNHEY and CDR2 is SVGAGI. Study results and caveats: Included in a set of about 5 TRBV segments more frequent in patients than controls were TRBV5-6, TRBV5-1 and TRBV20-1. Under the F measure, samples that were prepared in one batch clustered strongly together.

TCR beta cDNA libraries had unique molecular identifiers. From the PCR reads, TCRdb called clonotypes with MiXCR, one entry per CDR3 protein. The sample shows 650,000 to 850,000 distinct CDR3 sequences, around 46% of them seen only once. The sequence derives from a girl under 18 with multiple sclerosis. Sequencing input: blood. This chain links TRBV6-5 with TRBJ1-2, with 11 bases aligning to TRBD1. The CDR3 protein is CASSFRTGGSGYTF. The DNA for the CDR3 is TGTGCCAGCAGTTTCCGGACAGGGGGCTCTGGCTACACCTTC.